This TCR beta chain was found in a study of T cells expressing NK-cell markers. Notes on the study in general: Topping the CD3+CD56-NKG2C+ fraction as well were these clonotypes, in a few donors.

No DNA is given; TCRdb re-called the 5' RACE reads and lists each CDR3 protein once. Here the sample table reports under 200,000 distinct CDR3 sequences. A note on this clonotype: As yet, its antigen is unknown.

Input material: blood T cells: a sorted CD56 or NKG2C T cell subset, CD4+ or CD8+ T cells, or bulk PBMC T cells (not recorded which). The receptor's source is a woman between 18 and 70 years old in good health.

The CDR3 here is CSGGQSSYNEQFF. The chain joins TRBV29-1 to TRBJ2-1; TCRdb gives TRBD1 as the D gene, but with no DNA this cannot be confirmed. Germline V gene lookup returns CDR1 SQVTM and CDR2 ANQGSEA. The length of the CDR3 is 13 residues.